This T cell receptor beta chain was documented in a study of blood T cell repertoires in COVID-19. Across the whole study: Both acute and convalescent COVID-19 samples were obtained from the United States, Italy and Spain. PBMCs, B-cell-depleted T cells, or T cells were the source of the cDNA or gDNA that made up the material.

Per the study methods: From reference gene primer amplification, estimates of nucleated cell counts were derived. Data came from immunoSEQ multiplex PCR; TCRdb stores just in-frame clones and leaves some out. V, J and clone size are taken as reported in that table, and D and trimming were inferred from the DNA itself. Here the sample spans about 62,000 clones, 80% to 90% being singletons. The TCR comes from a woman aged 80 or over with acute or convalescent COVID-19. Sequenced input: peripheral blood.

The CDR3 sequence: CASSSGLYNEQFF. The CDR3 region has the DNA TGTGCCAGCAGCTCAGGCCTTTACAATGAGCAGTTCTTC. The genes are TRBV7-9 and TRBJ2-1; D uncertain. This CDR3 contains 13 residues. In germline, CDR1 is SEHNR, CDR2 FQNEAQ (reference sequence). Trimming shortened V by 4 bases and J by 4 bases, and 8 bases separated the two germline ends.